A selection of T cell receptor beta chains follows, all from one sample in a study of T-cell reconstitution after alpha-beta-depleted transplantation in children. MiXCR was run by TCRdb on the PCR reads, yielding one entry per CDR3 protein. The profile shows about 580,000 distinct CDR3 sequences, under 25% of them singletons. The starting material was PBMCs, mostly from graft donor cells, obtained 360 days after TCRalphabeta/CD19-depleted stem cell transplant. The source is a boy younger than two who had a stem cell transplant for acute myeloid leukemia, so the T cells may come from the graft donor. Both conserved end residues are part of each CDR3. The order of the fields is J gene, D gene, clone size, V gene, CDR3 protein, CDR3 DNA. D genes are given only for firm matches. The size field is filled for only some rows; it gives once, few, many or a size class.

j_gene: TRBJ2-2; d_gene: NA; abundance: NA; v_gene: TRBV7-3; CDR3aa: CASSADRNTGELFF; CDR3nt: TGTGCCAGCAGCGCGGACAGGAACACCGGGGAGCTGTTTTTT
j_gene: TRBJ1-2; d_gene: NA; abundance: many; v_gene: TRBV7-2; CDR3aa: CASSTDGSNYGYTF; CDR3nt: TGTGCCAGCAGCACCGATGGATCTAACTATGGCTACACCTTC
j_gene: TRBJ2-1; d_gene: NA; abundance: many; v_gene: TRBV29-1; CDR3aa: CSVESGLAETYNEQFF; CDR3nt: TGCAGCGTTGAAAGTGGTCTAGCAGAAACCTACAATGAGCAGTTCTTC
j_gene: TRBJ2-5; d_gene: TRBD2; abundance: NA; v_gene: TRBV6-1; CDR3aa: CARPGLAGSQETQYF; CDR3nt: TGTGCCAGACCTGGACTAGCGGGGTCCCAAGAGACCCAGTACTTC
j_gene: TRBJ2-4; d_gene: NA; abundance: many; v_gene: TRBV29-1; CDR3aa: CSVESDPNIQYF; CDR3nt: TGCAGCGTCGAATCGGACCCAAACATTCAGTACTTC
j_gene: TRBJ2-3; d_gene: NA; abundance: NA; v_gene: TRBV20-1; CDR3aa: CSASRTSTDTQYF; CDR3nt: TGCAGTGCTAGCCGGACAAGCACAGATACGCAGTATTTT
j_gene: TRBJ1-4; d_gene: NA; abundance: NA; v_gene: TRBV20-1; CDR3aa: CSAPGQSTNEKLFF; CDR3nt: TGCAGTGCACCAGGGCAATCAACTAATGAAAAACTGTTTTTT
j_gene: TRBJ2-2; d_gene: NA; abundance: many; v_gene: TRBV5-1; CDR3aa: CASSLDRASHYTGELFF; CDR3nt: TGCGCCAGCAGCTTGGACCGGGCCTCCCATTACACCGGGGAGCTGTTTTTT
j_gene: TRBJ2-1; d_gene: NA; abundance: NA; v_gene: TRBV28; CDR3aa: CASSSLVNNEQFF; CDR3nt: TGTGCCAGCTCGTCTTTGGTTAACAATGAGCAGTTCTTC
j_gene: TRBJ2-5; d_gene: NA; abundance: many; v_gene: TRBV24-1; CDR3aa: CATTGPGQQETQYF; CDR3nt: TGTGCCACCACAGGTCCAGGGCAGCAAGAGACCCAGTACTTC
j_gene: TRBJ1-1; d_gene: NA; abundance: NA; v_gene: TRBV6-1; CDR3aa: CASTGQMNTEAFF; CDR3nt: TGTGCCAGCACCGGACAGATGAACACTGAAGCTTTCTTT
j_gene: TRBJ2-5; d_gene: NA; abundance: NA; v_gene: TRBV12-5; CDR3aa: CASGLLAGARETQYF; CDR3nt: TGTGCTAGTGGTTTACTAGCAGGGGCAAGGGAGACCCAGTACTTC
j_gene: TRBJ1-5; d_gene: NA; abundance: many; v_gene: TRBV20-1; CDR3aa: CSARGRFYSNQPQHF; CDR3nt: TGCAGTGCTAGAGGGCGTTTTTATAGCAATCAGCCCCAGCATTTT
j_gene: TRBJ2-1; d_gene: TRBD2; abundance: many; v_gene: TRBV20-1; CDR3aa: CSARAGAILAGGYYNEQFF; CDR3nt: TGCAGTGCTAGAGCAGGGGCGATTCTAGCGGGGGGGTACTACAATGAGCAGTTCTTC
j_gene: TRBJ2-1; d_gene: NA; abundance: few; v_gene: TRBV7-3; CDR3aa: CASSPTRSSYNEQFF; CDR3nt: TGTGCCAGCAGCCCGACCCGAAGCTCCTACAATGAGCAGTTCTTC
j_gene: TRBJ2-5; d_gene: NA; abundance: NA; v_gene: TRBV10-3; CDR3aa: CAISDGYQETQYF; CDR3nt: TGTGCCATCAGTGATGGCTACCAAGAGACCCAGTACTTC
j_gene: TRBJ2-1; d_gene: TRBD2; abundance: few; v_gene: TRBV5-6; CDR3aa: CASSPKSSGVYNEQFF; CDR3nt: TGTGCCAGCAGCCCAAAGTCTAGCGGGGTCTACAATGAGCAGTTCTTC
j_gene: TRBJ2-1; d_gene: TRBD1; abundance: NA; v_gene: TRBV20-1; CDR3aa: CSARSRTGWDNEQFF; CDR3nt: TGCAGTGCTAGGTCCAGGACAGGGTGGGACAATGAGCAGTTCTTC
j_gene: TRBJ2-1; d_gene: NA; abundance: few; v_gene: TRBV6-5; CDR3aa: CASSYSGRGWDEQFF; CDR3nt: TGTGCCAGCAGTTACTCTGGTAGGGGGTGGGATGAGCAGTTCTTC
j_gene: TRBJ2-7; d_gene: NA; abundance: NA; v_gene: TRBV6-2/TRBV6-3; CDR3aa: CASSYSGHPPYEQYF; CDR3nt: TGTGCCAGCAGTTACTCGGGACACCCACCCTACGAGCAGTACTTC
j_gene: TRBJ2-1; d_gene: NA; abundance: many; v_gene: TRBV10-3; CDR3aa: CAISEGGNEQFF; CDR3nt: TGTGCCATCAGTGAGGGGGGAAATGAGCAGTTCTTC
j_gene: TRBJ1-1; d_gene: NA; abundance: NA; v_gene: TRBV29-1; CDR3aa: CSVGSKRQMNTEAFF; CDR3nt: TGCAGCGTTGGCTCGAAGAGACAGATGAACACTGAAGCTTTCTTT
j_gene: TRBJ1-1; d_gene: NA; abundance: few; v_gene: TRBV10-3; CDR3aa: CAISRTANTEAFF; CDR3nt: TGTGCCATCAGTAGGACAGCGAACACTGAAGCTTTCTTT
j_gene: TRBJ1-1; d_gene: NA; abundance: once; v_gene: TRBV10-2; CDR3aa: CASSERGGTIPNTEAFF; CDR3nt: TGCGCCAGCAGTGAGAGAGGGGGGACAATTCCCAACACTGAAGCTTTCTTT
j_gene: TRBJ2-1; d_gene: TRBD2; abundance: NA; v_gene: TRBV3-1; CDR3aa: CATSQAGGVDEQFF; CDR3nt: TGTGCCACCAGCCAAGCGGGGGGTGTCGATGAGCAGTTCTTC
j_gene: TRBJ1-5; d_gene: NA; abundance: NA; v_gene: TRBV12-3/TRBV12-4; CDR3aa: CASSTLTALSQPQHF; CDR3nt: TGTGCCAGCAGTACTCTAACAGCTCTCAGTCAGCCCCAGCATTTT
j_gene: TRBJ1-4; d_gene: NA; abundance: few; v_gene: TRBV12-3/TRBV12-4; CDR3aa: CASSIRDSPTNEKLFF; CDR3nt: TGTGCCAGCAGTATCAGGGATTCTCCAACTAATGAAAAACTGTTTTTT
j_gene: TRBJ2-3; d_gene: NA; abundance: many; v_gene: TRBV6-5; CDR3aa: CASSSLDRGTDTQYF; CDR3nt: TGTGCCAGCAGTTCCCTGGACCGTGGAACAGATACGCAGTATTTT
j_gene: TRBJ1-2; d_gene: NA; abundance: many; v_gene: TRBV4-1; CDR3aa: CASSQEMADPLYGYTF; CDR3nt: TGCGCCAGCAGCCAAGAAATGGCAGATCCCCTATATGGCTACACCTTC
j_gene: TRBJ2-1; d_gene: TRBD2; abundance: NA; v_gene: TRBV4-3; CDR3aa: CASSQEARGGGGYEQFF; CDR3nt: TGCGCCAGCAGCCAAGAGGCCCGCGGGGGGGGAGGCTATGAGCAGTTCTTC
j_gene: TRBJ2-3; d_gene: NA; abundance: NA; v_gene: TRBV12-3/TRBV12-4; CDR3aa: CASRGTGMHTQYF; CDR3nt: TGTGCCAGCAGGGGAACGGGTATGCATACGCAGTATTTT
j_gene: TRBJ2-2; d_gene: NA; abundance: NA; v_gene: TRBV5-1; CDR3aa: CASSLGRHRLNTGELFF; CDR3nt: TGCGCCAGCAGCCTGGGGCGCCACAGGCTTAACACCGGGGAGCTGTTTTTT
j_gene: TRBJ2-3; d_gene: NA; abundance: few; v_gene: TRBV4-2; CDR3aa: CASSNILQGGSKDTQYF; CDR3nt: TGTGCCAGCAGTAATATTTTACAGGGAGGTTCCAAAGATACGCAGTATTTT
j_gene: TRBJ2-3; d_gene: NA; abundance: few; v_gene: TRBV29-1; CDR3aa: CSVLGRGTDTQYF; CDR3nt: TGCAGCGTTCTAGGTAGGGGCACAGATACGCAGTATTTT
j_gene: TRBJ1-1; d_gene: NA; abundance: many; v_gene: TRBV6-5; CDR3aa: CASSYGQNTEAFF; CDR3nt: TGTGCCAGCAGTTACGGGCAGAACACTGAAGCTTTCTTT
j_gene: TRBJ1-1; d_gene: NA; abundance: NA; v_gene: TRBV10-3; CDR3aa: CATGQPNTEAFF; CDR3nt: TGTGCCACCGGACAGCCGAACACTGAAGCTTTCTTT
j_gene: TRBJ2-3; d_gene: NA; abundance: NA; v_gene: TRBV6-2/TRBV6-3; CDR3aa: CASRGPTRGTDTQYF; CDR3nt: TGTGCCAGCAGGGGCCCCACCCGAGGCACAGATACGCAGTATTTT
j_gene: TRBJ2-3; d_gene: NA; abundance: NA; v_gene: TRBV20-1; CDR3aa: CSATSLDTQYF; CDR3nt: TGCAGTGCTACCAGTCTGGATACGCAGTATTTT
j_gene: TRBJ2-2; d_gene: TRBD1; abundance: NA; v_gene: TRBV28; CDR3aa: CASRSGQPRGTGELFF; CDR3nt: TGTGCCAGCAGATCGGGACAGCCGCGAGGCACCGGGGAGCTGTTTTTT
j_gene: TRBJ1-4; d_gene: TRBD1; abundance: few; v_gene: TRBV20-1; CDR3aa: CSADRQGGNEKLFF; CDR3nt: TGCAGTGCTGACAGACAGGGCGGTAATGAAAAACTGTTTTTT
j_gene: TRBJ1-1; d_gene: NA; abundance: few; v_gene: TRBV20-1; CDR3aa: CSANIEENTEAFF; CDR3nt: TGCAGTGCCAATATTGAAGAGAACACTGAAGCTTTCTTT
j_gene: TRBJ2-7; d_gene: TRBD1; abundance: many; v_gene: TRBV6-5; CDR3aa: CASSYFGQGERPGAYEQYF; CDR3nt: TGTGCCAGCAGTTACTTCGGACAGGGGGAGCGCCCCGGTGCCTACGAGCAGTACTTC
j_gene: TRBJ2-3; d_gene: NA; abundance: NA; v_gene: TRBV27; CDR3aa: CASSSRPDTQYF; CDR3nt: TGTGCCAGCAGTTCCCGGCCGGATACGCAGTATTTT
j_gene: TRBJ2-3; d_gene: NA; abundance: many; v_gene: TRBV5-1; CDR3aa: CASSLGDLGDTQYF; CDR3nt: TGCGCCAGCAGCTTGGGAGACTTAGGAGATACGCAGTATTTT
j_gene: TRBJ2-3; d_gene: NA; abundance: NA; v_gene: TRBV5-5; CDR3aa: CASSFMGSHTDTQYF; CDR3nt: TGTGCCAGCAGCTTCATGGGGTCTCACACAGATACGCAGTATTTT
j_gene: TRBJ2-1; d_gene: TRBD2; abundance: many; v_gene: TRBV20-1; CDR3aa: CSAPKRGGQYEQFF; CDR3nt: TGCAGTGCCCCTAAGCGGGGGGGCCAGTATGAGCAGTTCTTC
j_gene: TRBJ2-3; d_gene: NA; abundance: many; v_gene: TRBV7-2; CDR3aa: CASSFGEGSTDTQYF; CDR3nt: TGTGCCAGCAGCTTTGGTGAAGGTAGCACAGATACGCAGTATTTT
j_gene: TRBJ2-7; d_gene: NA; abundance: few; v_gene: TRBV7-2; CDR3aa: CASSLEVGSYEQYF; CDR3nt: TGTGCCAGCAGCTTAGAGGTCGGATCCTACGAGCAGTACTTC
j_gene: TRBJ2-7; d_gene: TRBD1; abundance: NA; v_gene: TRBV6-1; CDR3aa: CASSAAGTGWYEQYF; CDR3nt: TGTGCCAGCAGTGCGGCCGGGACAGGATGGTACGAGCAGTACTTC
j_gene: TRBJ1-1; d_gene: NA; abundance: NA; v_gene: TRBV5-1; CDR3aa: CASSDPTGTTSEAFF; CDR3nt: TGCGCCAGCAGCGATCCCACCGGGACAACCAGTGAAGCTTTCTTT
j_gene: TRBJ2-7; d_gene: TRBD1; abundance: once; v_gene: TRBV6-1; CDR3aa: CASSTRDRSREQYF; CDR3nt: TGTGCCAGCAGTACACGGGACAGATCCCGCGAGCAGTACTTC
j_gene: TRBJ2-5; d_gene: NA; abundance: NA; v_gene: TRBV29-1; CDR3aa: CSVEDRLGRGVQETQYF; CDR3nt: TGCAGCGTTGAAGATCGTCTGGGCAGGGGCGTTCAAGAGACCCAGTACTTC
j_gene: TRBJ2-1; d_gene: NA; abundance: many; v_gene: TRBV20-1; CDR3aa: CSASGLPSGGYNEQFF; CDR3nt: TGCAGTGCTAGTGGTCTTCCTTCGGGCGGCTACAATGAGCAGTTCTTC
j_gene: TRBJ1-4; d_gene: NA; abundance: NA; v_gene: TRBV6-1; CDR3aa: CASRPQGSTNEKLFF; CDR3nt: TGTGCCAGCAGACCACAGGGATCAACTAATGAAAAACTGTTTTTT
j_gene: TRBJ2-7; d_gene: NA; abundance: NA; v_gene: TRBV19; CDR3aa: CASSIAPIYEQYF; CDR3nt: TGTGCCAGTAGTATAGCCCCCATCTACGAGCAGTACTTC
j_gene: TRBJ2-7; d_gene: TRBD1; abundance: few; v_gene: TRBV6-5; CDR3aa: CASSYRGQGRGYEQYF; CDR3nt: TGTGCCAGCAGTTACCGCGGACAGGGTAGAGGCTACGAGCAGTACTTC
j_gene: TRBJ1-3; d_gene: TRBD1; abundance: many; v_gene: TRBV10-2; CDR3aa: CASSLRGAGQRSGNTIYF; CDR3nt: TGCGCCAGCAGCTTAAGGGGCGCGGGACAGCGCTCTGGAAACACCATATATTTT
j_gene: TRBJ2-4; d_gene: NA; abundance: few; v_gene: TRBV15; CDR3aa: CATSSLTWGDPVAKNIQYF; CDR3nt: TGTGCCACCAGCAGCCTAACATGGGGGGACCCAGTAGCCAAAAACATTCAGTACTTC
j_gene: TRBJ2-1; d_gene: NA; abundance: many; v_gene: TRBV7-2; CDR3aa: CASSPQRQVVVNEQFF; CDR3nt: TGTGCCAGCAGCCCGCAGAGACAGGTAGTAGTTAATGAGCAGTTCTTC